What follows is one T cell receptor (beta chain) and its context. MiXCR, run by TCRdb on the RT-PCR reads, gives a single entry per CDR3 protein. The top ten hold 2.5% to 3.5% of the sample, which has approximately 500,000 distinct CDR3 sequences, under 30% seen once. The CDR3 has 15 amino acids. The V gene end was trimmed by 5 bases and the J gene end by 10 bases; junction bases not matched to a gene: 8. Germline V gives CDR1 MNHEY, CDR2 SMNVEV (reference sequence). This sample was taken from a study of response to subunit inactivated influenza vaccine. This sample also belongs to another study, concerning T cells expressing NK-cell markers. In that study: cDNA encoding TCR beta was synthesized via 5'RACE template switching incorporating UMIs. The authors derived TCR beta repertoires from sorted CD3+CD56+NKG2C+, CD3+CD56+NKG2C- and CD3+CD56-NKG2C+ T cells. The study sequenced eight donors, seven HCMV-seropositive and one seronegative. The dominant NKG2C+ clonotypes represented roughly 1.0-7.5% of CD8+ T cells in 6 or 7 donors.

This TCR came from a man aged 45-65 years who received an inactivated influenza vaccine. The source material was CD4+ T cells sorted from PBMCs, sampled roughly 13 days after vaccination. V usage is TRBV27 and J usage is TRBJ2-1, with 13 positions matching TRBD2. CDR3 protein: CASSALGLAGREQFF. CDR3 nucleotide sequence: TGTGCCAGCAGTGCACTGGGACTAGCGGGACGGGAGCAGTTCTTC.